This T cell receptor (beta chain) was captured by sequencing in a study of beta chain features in type 1 diabetes. For the study at large: No age, gender or cell yield differences were seen between patients and healthy donors.

The CDR3 is 14 amino acids. Germline V gene lookup returns CDR1 MNHEY and CDR2 SVGAGI. Germline trimming cut 8 bases from V and 6 bases from J; bases unmatched to any gene: 9. Expressed TCRB transcripts were sequenced after all isolated RNA was converted to cDNA. The table came from immunoSEQ multiplex PCR; TCRdb's copy has only in-frame clones and leaves some out. The data contain around 130,000 clones, around 10% of them singletons. Findings and limits, study-wide: Diminished insertions and augmented deletions at VDJ junctions characterized type 1 diabetes patients. Type 1 diabetes patients had moderately but significantly shorter TCRB CDR3s in all four CD4+ subsets. cDNA sequencing could over-represent cells with high TCR expression. A closer apparent resemblance between naive, central memory and Treg TCRB repertoires was seen in patients than in healthy donors.

Concerning this clone: The target antigen is unknown.

The sequenced material came from central memory CD4+ T cells from blood. The clonotype originates from a man between 25 and 39 years old with type 1 diabetes. The V call is TRBV6-5, the J call TRBJ1-5; 8 positions match TRBD1. The CDR3 protein is CASGRQGNRQPQHF. DNA for the CDR3: TGTGCCAGCGGACGACAGGGGAATCGTCAGCCCCAGCATTTT.